The 20 T cell receptor beta chains in this list originate from one sample, sequenced in a study of Graves' ophthalmopathy and Graves' hyperthyroidism. RNA transcripts yielded amplified TCR beta CDR3 regions. Second-round multiplex PCR came after first-round RT-PCR with HTBI primers. A single record per CDR3 protein comes from TCRdb applying MiXCR to the multiplex PCR reads. The sample lists about 1.2 million distinct CDR3 sequences, less than 45% occurring once. The sequencing sample was made of peripheral blood or thyroid tissue (not recorded which). All receptors derive from an adult man with Graves' hyperthyroidism.

There are many counts of this clonotype. The V call is TRBV7-9, the J call TRBJ1-5; tentatively, D is TRBD1 (5 bases). Germline CDR1 reads SEHNR; CDR2 reads FQNEAQ (reference sequence). The V end lost 2 bases, the J end lost 1 base, and 15 bases lay between the germline ends. The CDR3 totals 17 residues. The CDR3 DNA follows: TGTGCCAGCAGCTTAATTGAGGGACGTGGGAGCAATCAGCCCCAGCATTTT. This codes for CASSLIEGRGSNQPQHF.

This clonotype has a handful of counts. The J gene is TRBJ2-5, the V gene TRBV25-1; D perhaps matches TRBD1 (6 bases). Germline CDR1 MGHDK, CDR2 SYGVNS. The CDR3 contains 15 residues. V was clipped by 1 base and J by 3 bases, with 12 bases between them. This chain's CDR3 is CASSESRGTKETQYF. CDR3 coding DNA: TGTGCCAGCAGTGAATCTAGGGGGACAAAAGAGACCCAGTACTTC.

This clonotype was detected ten times or more. CDR3 region: CASSLDRSPIYF. In DNA, the CDR3 is TGTGCCAGCAGCCTCGACAGATCACCCATATATTTT. The V gene is TRBV7-9, the J gene TRBJ1-3, with D possibly being TRBD1 (5 bases). V was cut by 5 bases and J by 11 bases, with 13 bases left in between. The CDR3 consists of 12 residues. From germline, CDR1 is SEHNR and CDR2 FQNEAQ (reference sequence).

This clonotype has a count of ten or more. This chain links TRBV20-1 with TRBJ1-1; D may be TRBD1 (6 bases). Trimming stripped 7 bases from V and 6 bases from J, with 12 bases between. The CDR3 totals 11 residues. Germline V lookup: CDR1 DFQATT, CDR2 SNEGSKA (reference sequence). The CDR3 here is CSVRAGAEAFF. The CDR3 DNA follows: TGCAGTGTCAGGGCAGGGGCTGAAGCTTTCTTT.

This clonotype occurred many times. The CDR3 DNA reads TGTGCCAGTAGTATCCTGGGGGGCGCTTCCTACGAGCAGTACTTC. This translates into CASSILGGASYEQYF. The chain links TRBV19 to TRBJ2-7, with D possibly called TRBD1 or TRBD2 (6 bases each). The CDR3 contains 15 residues. Germline V gives CDR1 LNHDA, CDR2 SQIVND (reference sequence). V was clipped by 3 bases and J by 1 base, with 13 bases between them. Full variable domain (missing parts from reference TRBV19 and TRBJ2-7): DGGITQSPKYLFRKEGQNVTLSCEQNLNHDAMYWYRQDPGQGLRLIYYSQIVNDFQKGDIAEGYSVSREKKESFPLTVTSAQKNPTAFYLCASSILGGASYEQYFGPGTRLTVT.

Note on this clonotype: A much larger clone differs by one base, so this may be a read error. This rearrangement joins TRBV20-1 to TRBJ2-5; 7 bases map to TRBD2. The CDR3 totals 14 residues. J gave up 4 bases and V 1 base, and 6 bases lay outside the gene matches. The germline V gene has CDR1 DFQATT and CDR2 SNEGSKA (reference sequence). The DNA for the CDR3 is TGCAGTGCTAGAGGGAGTTGGGGGGGAGAGACCCAGTACTTC. Protein product: CSARGSWGGETQYF.

This clonotype has only one observation. The chain carries TRBV6-5 and TRBJ2-3; 9 bases align to TRBD1. V dropped 5 bases and J dropped 6; count of bases not matched to a gene: 6. The CDR3 runs 14 residues. The germline gives CDR1 MNHEY, CDR2 SVGAGI. The CDR3 loop is CASSRQGVRDTQYF. CDR3 bases: TGTGCCAGCAGTCGACAGGGGGTCCGGGATACGCAGTATTTT.

At least ten counts were recorded for this clonotype. V is TRBV20-1 and J is TRBJ1-6; the match to TRBD1 covers 8 bases. With 3 bases clipped from V and 8 bases from J, the junction kept 6 bases outside the gene matches. CDR3 length: 14 amino acids. CDR1 and CDR2 from the germline V gene are DFQATT and SNEGSKA (reference sequence). In DNA, the CDR3 is TGCAGTGCTAGCAGGGGACAGGCAGATTCACCCCTCCACTTT. Translating it yields CSASRGQADSPLHF.

In its sample, this clonotype was seen many times. V and J are TRBV2 and TRBJ1-5; 7 nucleotides align to TRBD1. The CDR3 loop spans 16 amino acids. Unmatched junction bases numbered 9, after V lost 4 bases and J lost 3 bases. Germline values: CDR1 SNHLY, CDR2 FYNNEI. In nucleotides, the CDR3 is TGTGCCAGCAGTGGCCGGGACAGTGCAATCAATCAGCCCCAGCATTTT. Translating it yields CASSGRDSAINQPQHF.

This clonotype was picked up many times. The chain couples TRBV20-1 to TRBJ2-2; the match to TRBD2 covers 10 bases. The CDR3 runs to 13 residues. Germline values: CDR1 DFQATT, CDR2 SNEGSKA (reference sequence). Trimming took 7 bases from V and 7 from J; bases not matched to a gene: 6. The CDR3 DNA reads TGCAGTGTCCTGGGGACTAGCGACGGGGAGCTGTTTTTT. Protein: CSVLGTSDGELFF.

The chain combines TRBV20-1 with TRBJ2-7; 9 bases are shared with TRBD2. Germline CDR1 reads DFQATT; CDR2 reads SNEGSKA (reference sequence). Trimming at V came to 6 bases and at J to 4 bases, leaving 16 bases not matched to a gene. This CDR3 contains 16 residues. CDR3 residues: CSATFFGSSGAYEQYF. In DNA form, the CDR3 reads TGCAGTGCCACCTTCTTTGGCTCTAGCGGGGCGTACGAGCAGTACTTC.

This clonotype was seen ten or more times. This chain joins TRBV19 and TRBJ1-2; D is undetermined. CDR3 length: 16 amino acids. V dropped 1 base and J dropped 8 bases, with 20 bases sitting between them. The germline gives CDR1 LNHDA, CDR2 SQIVND (reference sequence). CDR3 region: CASSIGHRIDSRGYTF. In DNA, the CDR3 is TGTGCCAGTAGTATAGGTCATCGGATCGACTCTCGGGGCTACACCTTC. Full variable domain (remainder filled in from reference TRBV19 and TRBJ1-2): DGGITQSPKYLFRKEGQNVTLSCEQNLNHDAMYWYRQDPGQGLRLIYYSQIVNDFQKGDIAEGYSVSREKKESFPLTVTSAQKNPTAFYLCASSIGHRIDSRGYTFGSGTRLTVV.

There are a few counts of this clonotype. The genes are TRBV4-1 and TRBJ2-7; 8 bases are shared with TRBD1. Germline CDR1 MGHRA, CDR2 YSYEKL. V trimming: 2 bases; J trimming: 4 bases; junction bases outside the gene matches: 7. The CDR3 is 15 amino acids. DNA for the CDR3: TGCGCCAGCAGCCAATTCGACAGGGGCGTTTACGAGCAGTACTTC. Its protein is CASSQFDRGVYEQYF.

Note on this clonotype: The CDR3 does not end in the conserved phenylalanine or tryptophan, so this is likely a read error. The chain links TRBV11-2 to TRBJ1-1; D ambiguous. Germline V gene sequence: CDR1 SGHAT, CDR2 FQNNGV. V gave up 0 bases and J gave up 5 bases, with 4 bases separating them. The CDR3 consists of 12 residues. CDR3 residues: CASSLDATEAFL. CDR3 in DNA: TGTGCCAGCAGCTTAGATGCTACTGAAGCTTTCCTT.

This clonotype was detected many times. The rearrangement joins TRBV29-1 to TRBJ1-2, with TRBD1 matching over 12 bases. Trimming cost V 0 bases and J 6 bases; bases outside gene matches: 5. Germline CDR1 is SQVTM and CDR2 is ANQGSEA. The CDR3 length is 15 residues. CDR3 protein: CSVEELGQGANGYTF. The CDR3 DNA is TGCAGCGTTGAAGAGCTGGGACAGGGGGCAAATGGCTACACCTTC.

This clonotype was seen only a few times. V is TRBV7-2 and J is TRBJ2-7; D is ambiguous. CDR1 and CDR2 (germline): SGHTA, FQGNSA. The CDR3 is made up of 12 amino acids. V lost 3 bases to trimming and J lost 6 bases, with 9 bases between them. CDR3 in DNA: TGTGCCAGCAGCTTTGCCTCTTCCGAGCAGTACTTC. This encodes CASSFASSEQYF.

This clonotype was counted many times. The rearrangement joins TRBV5-1 to TRBJ2-6; maybe TRBD2 (6 bases). The CDR3 totals 16 residues. Germline assignment: CDR1 SGHRS and CDR2 YFSETQ. Trimming left V 2 bases short and J 0 bases short, with 9 bases between. The CDR3 here is CASSLRGISGANVLTF. CDR3 sequence (DNA): TGCGCCAGCAGCTTACGGGGGATCTCTGGGGCCAACGTCCTGACTTTC.

This rearrangement joins TRBV9 to TRBJ1-1; maybe TRBD1 (5 bases). Trimming took off 0 bases at V and 1 base at J, with 13 bases between the two ends. The CDR3 totals 16 residues. CDR1 is SGDLS, CDR2 YYNGEE, per germline. CDR3 protein: CASSVGIPDTNTEAFF. The CDR3 nucleotides read TGTGCCAGCAGCGTAGGTATCCCGGACACGAACACTGAAGCTTTCTTT.

The gene calls are TRBV7-2 and TRBJ1-5, with TRBD1 as a possible D gene (6 bases). This CDR3 comprises 14 residues. Deletions cut 4 bases from V and 11 bases from J, with 18 bases between. The germline CDR1 and CDR2 sequences are SGHTA and FQGNSA. CDR3 coding DNA: TGTGCCAGCAGCTCTCAGGGGTGGGGAGAGACCCAGCATTTT. The encoded protein is CASSSQGWGETQHF.

V and J are TRBV6-1 and TRBJ1-1, with a possible D match to TRBD1 (6 bases). Trimming shortened V by 1 base and J by 2 bases, and 17 bases separated the two germline ends. Germline V gives CDR1 MNHNS, CDR2 SASEGT. CDR3 size: 17 residues. The CDR3 sequence is CASSEGGNRDINTEAFF. The DNA for the CDR3 is TGTGCCAGCAGTGAAGGTGGCAACAGGGATATTAACACTGAAGCTTTCTTT.